The next 3 T cell receptor beta chains were all read from a single sample in a study of T cells in Graves' hyperthyroidism and ophthalmopathy. Amplified regions were TCR beta CDR3 sequences from RNA transcripts. The primer set for the first-round RT-PCR of the TCR CDR3 was HTBI. TCRdb re-analysed the multiplex PCR reads in MiXCR, keeping a single row per CDR3 protein. This table has under 700,000 distinct CDR3 sequences, approximately 15% appearing once. The sample taken for sequencing was blood. The source of these receptors is a woman between 18 and 30 years old with Graves' hyperthyroidism.

Concerning this clonotype itself: A much larger clone lies one base from this, so it may be a read error. CDR3 nucleotide sequence: TGTGCCAGTTTACAGGGATCTGGAGTAAAACTGTTTTTT. Translation gives CASLQGSGVKLFF. The chain has TRBV12-3 or TRBV12-4 and TRBJ1-4; tentative D call: TRBD1 (6 bases). This CDR3 has 13 amino acids. V lost 9 bases and J 10 bases, leaving 18 bases between the germline ends.

This clonotype was counted only a few times. The chain links TRBV5-1 to TRBJ1-6, with 8 bases fitting TRBD1. The CDR3 loop spans 16 amino acids. Germline lookup yields CDR1 SGHRS and CDR2 YFSETQ. J was trimmed by 5 bases and V by 3 bases; bases with no gene match: 7. The CDR3 DNA is TGCGCCAGCAGCTCCTCCAGGGGGCTCGATAATTCACCCCTCCACTTT. Its translation: CASSSSRGLDNSPLHF. Supplemented by reference TRBV5-1 and TRBJ1-6, the full variable domain reads KAGVTQTPRYLIKTRGQQVTLSCSPISGHRSVSWYQQTPGQGLQFLFEYFSETQRNKGNFPGRFSGRQFSNSRSEMNVSTLELGDSALYLCASSSSRGLDNSPLHFGNGTRLTVT.

This clonotype appeared many times. J is TRBJ2-1 and V is TRBV5-1; D is perhaps TRBD2 (5 bases). The length of the CDR3 is 15 residues. Germline CDR1 SGHRS, CDR2 YFSETQ. V was shortened by 4 bases and J by 2 bases, with 13 bases between the two germline ends. Here the CDR3 DNA reads TGCGCCAGCAGCAGAGGACTCTCGGCCTACAATGAGCAGTTCTTC. This codes for CASSRGLSAYNEQFF. Full variable domain (missing parts from reference TRBV5-1 and TRBJ2-1): KAGVTQTPRYLIKTRGQQVTLSCSPISGHRSVSWYQQTPGQGLQFLFEYFSETQRNKGNFPGRFSGRQFSNSRSEMNVSTLELGDSALYLCASSRGLSAYNEQFFGPGTRLTVL.